The 14 T cell receptor beta chains below all came from one sample that was sequenced in a study of T cell responses to AZD1222 COVID-19 vaccine (dated by TCRdb to the early 2020s). Library preparation employed the immunoSEQ multiplex PCR assay. TCRdb carries this immuneACCESS record with in-frame sequences only. Its versions omit some clonotypes, under half of them owing to an unresolved V gene in the studies checked, with the rest unexplained. This sample lists roughly 100,000 clones; 89% were detected once. The ten most abundant clones make up around 45% of the sample. Reading the label with the study, this specimen's time point is: about 28 days (+/-7) after the second vaccine dose. This sample comprised peripheral blood, obtained 28 days after the second AZD1222 dose. These receptor sequences come from an adult who received the AZD1222 COVID-19 vaccine.

The chain has TRBV30 and TRBJ2-5; D might be TRBD1 or TRBD2, each matching 7 bases. The CDR3 loop spans 16 amino acids. Germline lookup yields CDR1 GTSNPN and CDR2 SVGIG (reference sequence). Trimming removed 4 bases from V and 0 bases from J, with 18 bases in between. The CDR3 loop is CAWNLWGGGNQETQYF. The CDR3 DNA sequence: TGTGCCTGGAACCTCTGGGGAGGGGGCAACCAAGAGACCCAGTACTTC. Full variable domain (missing parts from reference TRBV30 and TRBJ2-5): SQTIHQWPATLVQPVGSPLSLECTVEGTSNPNLYWYRQAAGRGLQLLFYSVGIGQISSEVPQNLSASRPQDRQFILSSKKLLLSDSGFYLCAWNLWGGGNQETQYFGPGTRLLVL.

A few counts support this clone. The rearrangement links TRBV28 to TRBJ1-6; TRBD1 is a possible D gene (6 bases). V was shortened by 3 bases and J by 7 bases, with 16 bases between the two germline ends. CDR1 and CDR2 from the germline V gene are MDHEN and SYDVKM. The CDR3 has 16 amino acids. The CDR3 loop reads CASSFARGNYNSPLHF. CDR3 in DNA: TGTGCCAGCAGTTTCGCGAGGGGGAATTACAATTCACCCCTCCACTTT.

This clone was seen only a few times. This chain links TRBV29-1 with TRBJ1-5, with D possibly matching TRBD1 (5 bases). CDR1 and CDR2 (germline): SQVTM, ANQGSEA. V was pared by 4 bases and J by 0 bases, with 10 bases between. The CDR3 runs 14 residues. CDR3 nucleotide sequence: TGCAGCGTTGCGGCAGGGCTTAGCAATCAGCCCCAGCATTTT. Protein: CSVAAGLSNQPQHF.

CDR3 amino acids: CASSSLTDPTGGYTF. In DNA, the CDR3 is TGCGCCAGCAGCTCGTTGACTGATCCAACGGGTGGCTACACCTTC. The chain combines TRBV5-1 with TRBJ1-2, with no clear D. CDR1 is SGHRS and CDR2 is YFSETQ in the germline V gene. The CDR3 is 15 residues long. The germline V and J ends were trimmed by 3 bases and 7 bases, with 19 bases remaining between them.

This chain connects TRBV7-3 to TRBJ1-1, with a weak D call TRBD1 (6 bases). This CDR3 contains 14 residues. Germline V gene sequence: CDR1 SGHTA, CDR2 FQGTGA. The ends were cut back, 6 bases at V and 0 bases at J, with 11 bases in the middle. CDR3: CASSLGGVNTEAFF. Here the CDR3 DNA reads TGTGCCAGCAGTCTCGGGGGCGTGAACACTGAAGCTTTCTTT.

The chain has TRBV9 and TRBJ2-2, with a weak D call TRBD2 (7 bases). Germline V gives CDR1 SGDLS, CDR2 YYNGEE. Trimming removed 0 bases from V and 7 bases from J, with 16 bases in between. The CDR3 has 16 amino acids. DNA of the CDR3: TGTGCCAGCAGCGTAGCAGGGGCGGGAGCGAGCGGGGAGCTGTTTTTT. Protein: CASSVAGAGASGELFF.

The chain carries TRBV7-2 and TRBJ2-7; 15 bases match TRBD2. J gave up 3 bases and V 4 bases, and 7 bases lay outside the gene matches. The CDR3 length is 17 residues. CDR1 and CDR2 (germline): SGHTA, FQGNSA. CDR3 DNA sequence: TGTGCCAGCAGCTCAGGGACTAGCGGGAGGTCTGTCTACGAGCAGTACTTC. Its protein product is CASSSGTSGRSVYEQYF.

The chain employs TRBV18 and TRBJ2-1; maybe TRBD1 (7 bases). Trimming shortened V by 3 bases and J by 9 bases, and 15 bases separated the two germline ends. The CDR3 is made up of 14 amino acids. Germline loops: CDR1 KGHSH, CDR2 LQKENI. The CDR3 nucleotides read TGTGCCAGCTCACCCGGCAGGGGGAGGAGTGAGCAGTTCTTC. It specifies CASSPGRGRSEQFF.

The rearrangement joins TRBV12-5 to TRBJ1-1; no firm D call. Germline V gene lookup returns CDR1 LGHNT and CDR2 FRNRAP. Trimming removed 0 bases from V and 6 bases from J, with 17 bases in between. The CDR3 extends over 16 amino acids. The CDR3 nucleotides read TGTGCTAGTGGTTTGGTTTACCCAGGCGAGTCCGCTGAAGCTTTCTTT. As protein: CASGLVYPGESAEAFF.

V gene TRBV5-4 combines with J gene TRBJ2-1, with 8 bases that match TRBD2. Looked up from germline, CDR1 is SGHNT and CDR2 is YYREEE (reference sequence). V trimming: 5 bases; J trimming: 9 bases; junction bases outside the gene matches: 10. The CDR3 runs to 14 residues. Here the CDR3 reads CASSPGGRSGEQFF. In nucleotides, the CDR3 is TGTGCCAGCAGTCCGGGCGGGAGGTCGGGTGAGCAGTTCTTC.

The chain is built from TRBV28 and TRBJ2-7; D unclear. In germline, CDR1 is MDHEN, CDR2 SYDVKM. This CDR3 region has 12 residues. Deletions cut 4 bases from V and 4 bases from J, with 8 bases between. DNA for the CDR3: TGTGCCAGCAGTTGGCGGAGTTACGAGCAGTACTTC. This translates into CASSWRSYEQYF.

The chain has TRBV5-1 and TRBJ2-3, with D maybe TRBD1 (6 bases). This CDR3 region has 18 residues. The ends were cut back, 5 bases at V and 1 base at J, with 23 bases in the middle. CDR1 is SGHRS, CDR2 YFSETQ, per germline. CDR3 nucleotide sequence: TGCGCCAGCAGTTACGGACAGTCGGGAAGGCGGGGCACAGATACGCAGTATTTT. Translated, it gives CASSYGQSGRRGTDTQYF.

The chain joins TRBV21-1 to TRBJ1-4. TRBV21-1 corresponds to a pseudogene. The CDR3 sequence is 13 residues long. The CDR3 DNA reads TGTGCCAGCAGCAAAACCGGGGATGAAAAACTGTTTTTT. It specifies CASSKTGDEKLFF.

The CDR3 DNA reads TGTGCCAGCAGCTTAGACCAGACTGGAAACACCATATATTTT. Protein product: CASSLDQTGNTIYF. This rearrangement joins TRBV11-1 to TRBJ1-3, with D uncertain. Trimming stripped 1 base from V and 2 bases from J, with 6 bases between. The CDR3 is 14 residues long. Germline V CDR1 and CDR2: SGHAT, FQDESV (reference sequence).